Below, 10 T cell receptor beta chains from the same sample are listed, as sequenced in a study of blood T cell repertoires in COVID-19. The repertoire was sequenced with immunoSEQ multiplex PCR; TCRdb's copy has only in-frame clones and lacks some. The sample shows 310,000 or so clones, around nine tenths of them seen only once. The sequenced material came from peripheral blood. The receptor source for this set is an older man with acute or convalescent COVID-19.

This clone was seen a handful of times. This chain links TRBV27 with TRBJ1-2; weak D call: TRBD1 (5 bases). Looked up from germline, CDR1 is MNHEY and CDR2 is SMNVEV (reference sequence). V was trimmed by 3 bases and J by 6 bases, leaving 14 bases between them. The CDR3 is 14 amino acids. The CDR3 DNA reads TGTGCCAGCAGTTTTTGGGACTCCCGGGATGGCTACACCTTC. It yields the protein CASSFWDSRDGYTF.

This sequence joins TRBV4-3 and TRBJ1-1; the match to TRBD1 covers 8 bases. This CDR3 spans 15 amino acids. In germline, CDR1 is LGHNA, CDR2 YSLEER. Trimming at V came to 1 base and at J to 7 bases, leaving 8 bases not matched to a gene. The CDR3 sequence is CASSQVRQGASEAFF. CDR3 bases: TGCGCCAGCAGCCAAGTACGGCAGGGGGCGAGTGAAGCTTTCTTT.

The chain has TRBV27 and TRBJ1-2; D possibly corresponds to TRBD1 (6 bases). CDR1 is MNHEY and CDR2 is SMNVEV in the germline V gene (reference sequence). The germline V and J ends were trimmed by 2 bases and 6 bases, with 13 bases remaining between them. The CDR3 has 14 amino acids. DNA of the CDR3: TGTGCCAGCAGTTTACGGCAGGGGAAAAATGGCTACACCTTC. This gives the protein CASSLRQGKNGYTF.

This clone was detected only once. The chain is built from TRBV11-2 and TRBJ1-2; TRBD1 matches at 9 bases. The CDR3 runs to 15 residues. The germline V gene encodes CDR1 SGHAT and CDR2 FQNNGV. V lost 5 bases to trimming and J lost 4 bases; unmatched junction nucleotides: 8. The CDR3 nucleotides read TGTGCCAGCAGCCCGTACAGGGGGCGGATCTATGGCTACACCTTC. Its translation: CASSPYRGRIYGYTF.

V gene TRBV3-1 (or the pseudogene TRBV3-2) combines with J gene TRBJ1-5; 7 nucleotides agree with TRBD1. This CDR3 has 13 amino acids. Germline lookup yields CDR1 LGHDT and CDR2 YNNKEL (reference sequence). With V trimmed by 3 bases and J by 5 bases, 1 base remained unmatched. In DNA, the CDR3 is TGTGCCAGCAGCCATCAGGGGGATCAGCCCCAGCATTTT. Translating it yields CASSHQGDQPQHF.

This chain joins TRBV5-5 and TRBJ1-1; D gene uncertain. CDR1 and CDR2 (germline): SGHKS, YYEKEE (reference sequence). The length of the CDR3 is 13 residues. Trimming stripped 0 bases from V and 3 bases from J, with 6 bases between. CDR3: CASSLVGDTEAFF. The CDR3 nucleotides read TGTGCCAGCAGCTTGGTAGGAGACACTGAAGCTTTCTTT.

The chain joins TRBV18 to TRBJ1-5; D is uncertain. Trimming took off 3 bases at V and 0 bases at J, with 3 bases between the two ends. The CDR3 totals 13 residues. Per germline, CDR1 KGHSH and CDR2 LQKENI. The CDR3, as DNA: TGTGCCAGCTCACCCCTTAGCAATCAGCCCCAGCATTTT. Amino acids: CASSPLSNQPQHF.

The J gene is TRBJ2-3, the V gene TRBV7-2; 8 bases match TRBD2. This CDR3 is 16 amino acids long. V lost 5 bases and J lost 2; bases outside the gene matches: 9. Germline V gene data show CDR1 as SGHTA and CDR2 as FQGNSA. CDR3 DNA: TGTGCCAGCAGCGGGAAAGCGGGGGCGTTCACAGATACGCAGTATTTT. This gives the protein CASSGKAGAFTDTQYF.

The genes are TRBV15 and TRBJ1-6; no clear D. V lost 0 bases to trimming and J lost 9 bases, with 12 bases between them. Germline V gene lookup returns CDR1 LNHNV and CDR2 YYDKDF (reference sequence). The CDR3 loop spans 15 amino acids. The CDR3 loop is CATSRDIFGGSPLHF. CDR3 DNA: TGTGCCACCAGCAGAGATATTTTCGGCGGTTCACCCCTCCACTTT. The variable domain in full, with the rest retrieved from reference TRBV15 and TRBJ1-6, is DAMVIQNPRYQVTQFGKPVTLSCSQTLNHNVMYWYQQKSSQAPKLLFHYYDKDFNNEADTPDNFQSRRPNTSFCFLDIRSPGLGDTAMYLCATSRDIFGGSPLHFGNGTRLTVT.

The table lists this clone with a count of one. V is TRBV28 and J is TRBJ1-2; TRBD1 matches at 8 bases. This CDR3 is built from 13 residues. Per the germline V gene, CDR1 is MDHEN and CDR2 is SYDVKM. V was clipped by 2 bases and J by 7 bases; unmatched bases: 3. The CDR3 bases are TGTGCCAGCAGTTTAGACAGGGGTAGTGGCTACACCTTC. The encoded protein is CASSLDRGSGYTF.